This T cell receptor beta chain was identified during a study of cytomegalovirus exposure and HLA in healthy donors. Vbeta (60) and Jbeta (13) primers were used in the PCR. The assay was immunoSEQ multiplex PCR, and TCRdb's table has in-frame clones only and misses some. Of approximately 160,000 clones listed, around 67% are singletons. CDR3 size: 15 residues. Germline CDR1 MNHEY, CDR2 SMNVEV (reference sequence). The J segment lost 0 bases and the V segment lost 5 bases, leaving 2 bases of the junction unmatched. The chain couples TRBV27 to TRBJ2-7, with TRBD2 matching over 12 bases. This clonotype was sampled from a woman aged 18-30 years in good health and CMV-seropositive. The sample taken for sequencing was PBMCs. The CDR3 coding sequence is TGTGCCAGCAGTGCGACTAGCGGGGGCTCCTACGAGCAGTACTTC. Translation gives CASSATSGGSYEQYF.